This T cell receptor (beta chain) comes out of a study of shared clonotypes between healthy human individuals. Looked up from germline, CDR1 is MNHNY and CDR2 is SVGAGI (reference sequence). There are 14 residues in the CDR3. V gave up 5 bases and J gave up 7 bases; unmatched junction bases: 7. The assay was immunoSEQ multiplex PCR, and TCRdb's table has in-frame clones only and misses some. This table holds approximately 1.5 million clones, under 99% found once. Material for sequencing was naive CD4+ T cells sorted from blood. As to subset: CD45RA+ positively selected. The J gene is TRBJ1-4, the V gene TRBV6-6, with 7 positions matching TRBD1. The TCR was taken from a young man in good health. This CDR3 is CASSKGGALEKLFF. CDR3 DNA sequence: TGTGCCAGCAGTAAAGGGGGCGCACTTGAAAAACTGTTTTTT.